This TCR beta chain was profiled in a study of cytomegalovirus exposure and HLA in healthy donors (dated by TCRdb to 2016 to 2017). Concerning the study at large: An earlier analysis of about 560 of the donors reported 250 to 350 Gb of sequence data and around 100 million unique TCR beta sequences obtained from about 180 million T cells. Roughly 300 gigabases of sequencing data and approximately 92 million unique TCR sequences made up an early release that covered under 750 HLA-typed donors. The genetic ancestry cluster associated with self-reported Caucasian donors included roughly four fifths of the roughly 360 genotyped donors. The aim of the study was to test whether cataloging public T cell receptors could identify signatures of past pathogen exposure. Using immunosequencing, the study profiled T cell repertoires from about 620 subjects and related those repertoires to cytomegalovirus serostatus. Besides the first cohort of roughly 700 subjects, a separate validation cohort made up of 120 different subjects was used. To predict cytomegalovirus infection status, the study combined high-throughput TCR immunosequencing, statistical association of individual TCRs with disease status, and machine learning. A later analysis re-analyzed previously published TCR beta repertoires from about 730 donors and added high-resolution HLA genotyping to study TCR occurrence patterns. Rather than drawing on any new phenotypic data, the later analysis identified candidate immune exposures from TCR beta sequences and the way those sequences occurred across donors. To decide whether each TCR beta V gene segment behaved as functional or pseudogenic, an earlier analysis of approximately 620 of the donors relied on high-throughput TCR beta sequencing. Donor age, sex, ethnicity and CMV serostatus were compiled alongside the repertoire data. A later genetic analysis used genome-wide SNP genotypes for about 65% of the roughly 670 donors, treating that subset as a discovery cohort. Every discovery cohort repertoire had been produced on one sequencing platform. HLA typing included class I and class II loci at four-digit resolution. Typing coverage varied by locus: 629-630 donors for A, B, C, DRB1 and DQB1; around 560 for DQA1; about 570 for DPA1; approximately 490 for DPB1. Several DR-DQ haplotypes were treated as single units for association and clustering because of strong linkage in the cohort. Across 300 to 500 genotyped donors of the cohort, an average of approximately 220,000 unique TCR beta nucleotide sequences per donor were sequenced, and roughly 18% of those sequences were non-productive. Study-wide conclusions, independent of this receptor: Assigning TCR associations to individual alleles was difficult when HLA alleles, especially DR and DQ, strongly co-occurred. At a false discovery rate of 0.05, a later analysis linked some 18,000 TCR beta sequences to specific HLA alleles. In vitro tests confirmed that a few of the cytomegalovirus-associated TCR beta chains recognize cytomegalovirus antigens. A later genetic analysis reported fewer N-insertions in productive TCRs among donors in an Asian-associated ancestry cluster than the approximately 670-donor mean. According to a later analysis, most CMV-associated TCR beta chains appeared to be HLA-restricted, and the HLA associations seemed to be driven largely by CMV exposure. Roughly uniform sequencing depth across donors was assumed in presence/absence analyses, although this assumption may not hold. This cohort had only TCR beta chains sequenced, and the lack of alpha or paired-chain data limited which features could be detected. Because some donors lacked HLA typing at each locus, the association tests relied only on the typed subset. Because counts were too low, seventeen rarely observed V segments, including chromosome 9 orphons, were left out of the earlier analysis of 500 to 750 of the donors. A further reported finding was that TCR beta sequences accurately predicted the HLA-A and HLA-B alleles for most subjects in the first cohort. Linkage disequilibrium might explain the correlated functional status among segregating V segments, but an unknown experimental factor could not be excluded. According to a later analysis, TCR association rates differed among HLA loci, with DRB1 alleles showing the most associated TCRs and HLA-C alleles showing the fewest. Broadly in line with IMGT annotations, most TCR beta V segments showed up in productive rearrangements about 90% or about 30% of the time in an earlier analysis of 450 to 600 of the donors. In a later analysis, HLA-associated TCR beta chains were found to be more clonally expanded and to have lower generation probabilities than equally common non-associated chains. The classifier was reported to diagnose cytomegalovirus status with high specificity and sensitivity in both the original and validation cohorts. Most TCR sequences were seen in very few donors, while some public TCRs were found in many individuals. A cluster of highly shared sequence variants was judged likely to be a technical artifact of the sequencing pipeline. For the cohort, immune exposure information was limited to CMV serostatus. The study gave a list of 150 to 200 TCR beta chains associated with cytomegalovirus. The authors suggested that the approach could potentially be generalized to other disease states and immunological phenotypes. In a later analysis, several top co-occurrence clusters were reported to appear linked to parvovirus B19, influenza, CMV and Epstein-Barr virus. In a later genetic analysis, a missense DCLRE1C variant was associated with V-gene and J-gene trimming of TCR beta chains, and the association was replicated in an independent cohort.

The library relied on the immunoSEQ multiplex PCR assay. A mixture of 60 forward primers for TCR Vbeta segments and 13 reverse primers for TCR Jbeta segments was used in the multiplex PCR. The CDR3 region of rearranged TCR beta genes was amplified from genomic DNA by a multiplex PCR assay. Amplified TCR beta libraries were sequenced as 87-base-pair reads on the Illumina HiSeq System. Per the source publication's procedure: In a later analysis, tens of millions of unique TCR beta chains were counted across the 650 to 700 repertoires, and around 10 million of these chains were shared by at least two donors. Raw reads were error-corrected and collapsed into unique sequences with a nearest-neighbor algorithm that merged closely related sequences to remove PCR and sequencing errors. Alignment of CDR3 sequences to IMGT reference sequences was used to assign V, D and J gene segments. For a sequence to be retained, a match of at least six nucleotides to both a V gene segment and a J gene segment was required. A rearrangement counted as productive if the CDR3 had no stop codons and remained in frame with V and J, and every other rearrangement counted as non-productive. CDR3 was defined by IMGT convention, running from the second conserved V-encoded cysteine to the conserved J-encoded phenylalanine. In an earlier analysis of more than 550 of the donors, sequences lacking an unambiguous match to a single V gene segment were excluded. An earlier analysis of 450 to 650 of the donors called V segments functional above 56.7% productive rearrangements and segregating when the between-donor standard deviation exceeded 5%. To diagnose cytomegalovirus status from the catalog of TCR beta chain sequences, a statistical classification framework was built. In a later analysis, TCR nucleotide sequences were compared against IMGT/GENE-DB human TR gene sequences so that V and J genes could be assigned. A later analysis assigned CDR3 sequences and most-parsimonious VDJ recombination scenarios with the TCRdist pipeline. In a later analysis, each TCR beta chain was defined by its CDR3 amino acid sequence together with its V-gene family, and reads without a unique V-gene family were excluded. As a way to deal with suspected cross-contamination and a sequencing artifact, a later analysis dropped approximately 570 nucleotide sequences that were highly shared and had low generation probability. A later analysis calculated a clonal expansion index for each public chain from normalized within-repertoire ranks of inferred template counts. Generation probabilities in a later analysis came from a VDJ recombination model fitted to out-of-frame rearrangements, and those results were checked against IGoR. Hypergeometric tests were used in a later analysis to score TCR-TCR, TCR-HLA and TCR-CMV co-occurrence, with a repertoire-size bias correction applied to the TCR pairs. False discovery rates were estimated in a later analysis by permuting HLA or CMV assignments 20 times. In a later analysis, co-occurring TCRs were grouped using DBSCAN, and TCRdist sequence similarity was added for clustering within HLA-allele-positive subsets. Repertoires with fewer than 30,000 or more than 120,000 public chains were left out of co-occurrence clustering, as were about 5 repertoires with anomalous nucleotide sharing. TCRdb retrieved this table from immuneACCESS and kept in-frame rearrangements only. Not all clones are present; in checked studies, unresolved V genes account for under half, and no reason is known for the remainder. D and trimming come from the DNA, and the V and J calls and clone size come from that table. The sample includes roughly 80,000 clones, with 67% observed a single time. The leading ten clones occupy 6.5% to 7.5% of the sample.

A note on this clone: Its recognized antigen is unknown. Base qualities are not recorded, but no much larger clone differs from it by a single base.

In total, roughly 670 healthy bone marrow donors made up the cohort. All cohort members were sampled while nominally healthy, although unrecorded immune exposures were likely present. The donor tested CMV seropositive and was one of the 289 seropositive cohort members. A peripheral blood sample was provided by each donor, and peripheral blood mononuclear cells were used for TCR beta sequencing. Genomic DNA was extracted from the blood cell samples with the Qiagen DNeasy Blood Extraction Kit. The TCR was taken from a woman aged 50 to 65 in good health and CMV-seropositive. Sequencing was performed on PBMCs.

The CDR3: CASSIQGALNEKLFF. The DNA is TGTGCCAGCAGCATACAGGGGGCACTGAATGAAAAACTGTTTTTT. Recombination linked TRBV13 to TRBJ1-4; the central 9 bases match TRBD1. The germline V gene (reference sequence) yields PRHDT for CDR1 and FYEKMQ for CDR2. V loses 5 bases at its end and J loses 5 bases; junction bases beyond the gene matches: 6. Taken from cysteine to phenylalanine, the CDR3 has 15 residues. Left in the record is the CDR3 DNA by itself, 45 bases read in frame from the first base.